The clone carrying this TCR beta chain showed up just once. Its specificity is not known. The CDR3 has 19 residues. Trimming removed 0 bases at V and 0 bases at J, with 18 bases between. The data originate from a study of T cell repertoires in cytomegalovirus infection. TCRdb analysed the reads with MiXCR anew, one entry per CDR3 protein. The sample records 550,000 to 850,000 distinct CDR3 sequences, about 30% being singletons. Sequencing used cultured PBMCs, obtained from culture after CMV antigen stimulation. The V gene is TRBV12-3 or TRBV12-4, the J gene TRBJ1-5; D perhaps matches TRBD1 (6 bases). The sequence derives from a human donor in good health (CMV status not recorded). Some clones in this sample may be carry-over from other donors' samples. CDR3 in amino acids: CASSLARLIRQDSNQPQHF. Here the CDR3 DNA reads TGTGCCAGCAGTTTAGCGCGTCTCATTCGACAGGATAGCAATCAGCCCCAGCATTTT.